The 5 T cell receptor beta chains in this list originate from one sample, sequenced in a study of T cell changes during pregnancy in multiple sclerosis. Assay used: immunoSEQ multiplex PCR; TCRdb lists only in-frame clones, some missing. Among 50,000 to 70,000 clones listed, roughly 92% were seen once. The starting material was peripheral blood, obtained in the second trimester of pregnancy. Every receptor here comes from a female donor with multiple sclerosis, enrolled in a pregnancy study.

The V gene is TRBV4-3, the J gene TRBJ2-3; 8 nucleotides match TRBD2. Germline loops: CDR1 LGHNA, CDR2 YSLEER. V shed 1 base and J 2 bases; nucleotides not matched to a gene: 5. CDR3 length: 16 residues. CDR3 residues: CASSQGLGLDTDTQYF. CDR3 DNA sequence: TGCGCCAGCAGCCAAGGCCTGGGACTAGACACAGATACGCAGTATTTT.

This rearrangement joins TRBV7-9 to TRBJ1-2; no clear D. Looked up from germline, CDR1 is SEHNR and CDR2 is FQNEAQ (reference sequence). CDR3 size: 13 residues. V lost 5 bases to trimming and J lost 1 base, with 8 bases between them. CDR3 residues: CASSPIDNYGYTF. CDR3 bases: TGTGCCAGCAGCCCTATTGATAACTATGGCTACACCTTC.

The chain couples TRBV18 to TRBJ2-1, with TRBD1 matching over 9 bases. J lost 2 bases, V lost 0 bases, and 2 bases had no gene match. CDR1 and CDR2 from the germline V gene are KGHSH and LQKENI. The CDR3 consists of 16 residues. The CDR3: CASSPPDRGPYNEQFF. As DNA, the CDR3 is TGTGCCAGCTCACCACCGGACAGGGGTCCCTACAATGAGCAGTTCTTC.

This clone was seen more than once but under ten times. This chain joins TRBV5-4 and TRBJ2-5; unclear D gene. The germline V gene has CDR1 SGHNT and CDR2 YYREEE (reference sequence). This CDR3 comprises 15 residues. V lost 4 bases to trimming and J lost 1 base, with 14 bases between them. CDR3 loop: CASSPGDKAQETQYF. CDR3 nucleotide sequence: TGTGCCAGCAGCCCTGGTGACAAGGCCCAAGAGACCCAGTACTTC. Full variable domain (rest looked up from reference TRBV5-4 and TRBJ2-5): ETGVTQSPTHLIKTRGQQVTLRCSSQSGHNTVSWYQQALGQGPQFIFQYYREEENGRGNFPPRFSGLQFPNYSSELNVNALELDDSALYLCASSPGDKAQETQYFGPGTRLLVL.

The V gene is TRBV5-4, the J gene TRBJ2-7, with 9 bases lining up with TRBD2. CDR1 is SGHNT and CDR2 is YYREEE in the germline V gene (reference sequence). With V trimmed by 0 bases and J by 0 bases, 1 base remained unmatched. The CDR3 has 15 amino acids. In DNA, the CDR3 is TGTGCCAGCAGCTTGGAGCGGGAGGCCTCCTACGAGCAGTACTTC. It codes for CASSLEREASYEQYF.